These 21 T cell receptor beta chains share one sample of origin, sequenced in a study of cytomegalovirus exposure and HLA in healthy donors. Vbeta (60) and Jbeta (13) primers were used in the PCR. The table came from immunoSEQ multiplex PCR; TCRdb's copy has only in-frame clones and leaves some out. The table lists about 140,000 clones, around three quarters of them singletons. The sequenced material came from PBMCs. The origin of the receptors is a woman aged 40 to 50 in good health and CMV-seronegative.

This sequence joins TRBV4-1 and TRBJ2-3; 10 nucleotides align to TRBD2. Germline CDR1 and CDR2: MGHRA and YSYEKL. Trimming took 1 base from V and 4 from J; bases not matched to a gene: 5. CDR3 length equals 16 residues. The CDR3 loop reads CASSQVASGGSDTQYF. CDR3 coding DNA: TGCGCCAGCAGCCAAGTCGCTAGCGGGGGCTCAGATACGCAGTATTTT.

This clone has a handful of counts. The chain couples TRBV2 to TRBJ2-5, with D tentatively TRBD2 (5 bases). Trimming pared 4 bases from V and 0 bases from J, leaving 15 bases between. The germline V gene encodes CDR1 SNHLY and CDR2 FYNNEI. The CDR3 runs to 16 residues. The CDR3 DNA reads as TGTGCCAGCAGTGGTGAGGGCCACCTGTACCAAGAGACCCAGTACTTC. It is translated as CASSGEGHLYQETQYF.

This rearrangement joins TRBV28 to TRBJ1-2; D not resolved. This CDR3 contains 15 residues. Germline CDR1 MDHEN, CDR2 SYDVKM. V was shortened by 4 bases and J by 0 bases, with 12 bases between the two germline ends. CDR3 loop: CASSSPGVTNYGYTF. CDR3 DNA sequence: TGTGCCAGCAGTTCCCCAGGCGTGACTAACTATGGCTACACCTTC.

V gene TRBV14 combines with J gene TRBJ2-3; D remains ambiguous. The CDR3 covers 15 residues. V was trimmed by 4 bases and J by 2 bases, leaving 13 bases between them. The V gene's germline CDR1 is SGHDN and CDR2 FVKESK. The CDR3 nucleotides are TGTGCCAGCAGCCCTCGTGCGATAAACACAGATACGCAGTATTTT. It translates to CASSPRAINTDTQYF.

The sample holds one count of this clone. The chain uses TRBV2 and TRBJ1-6; the D is unclear. CDR3 size: 14 residues. Germline CDR1 and CDR2: SNHLY and FYNNEI. Trimming took 6 bases from V and 2 from J, leaving 8 bases between them. This chain's CDR3 is CASRGRTYNSPLHF. The CDR3 DNA reads as TGTGCCAGCAGGGGGAGAACCTATAATTCACCCCTCCACTTT.

V and J are TRBV5-1 and TRBJ2-3; possible D gene TRBD2, 6 bases. Deletions cut 4 bases from V and 11 bases from J, with 11 bases between. The length of the CDR3 is 11 residues. The germline V gene has CDR1 SGHRS and CDR2 YFSETQ. The CDR3 DNA reads TGCGCCAGCAGCGCGGGGATGGGGCAGTATTTT. Translating gives CASSAGMGQYF.

The gene calls are TRBV6-1 and TRBJ1-2, with D possibly being TRBD1 (6 bases). This CDR3 comprises 13 residues. Trimming stripped 3 bases from V and 10 bases from J, with 15 bases between. CDR1 is MNHNS, CDR2 SASEGT, per germline. CDR3 nucleotide sequence: TGTGCCAGCAGTGACCTGGGGGCAGGACCCTACACCTTC. Translation: CASSDLGAGPYTF.

This clone was counted once. CDR3 protein: CSVGGEARRAGTYNEQFF. Written as DNA, the CDR3 is TGCAGCGTAGGAGGGGAGGCTCGGCGGGCAGGGACCTACAATGAGCAGTTCTTC. The chain joins TRBV29-1 to TRBJ2-1, with D possibly matching TRBD2 (6 bases). Trimming removed 6 bases from V and 2 bases from J, with 26 bases in between. Germline CDR1 and CDR2: SQVTM and ANQGSEA. The CDR3 is made up of 18 amino acids.

In DNA form, the CDR3 reads TGTGCCAGCGGTCGGGCAGGGGGTAATCAGCCCCAGCATTTT. It encodes CASGRAGGNQPQHF. This sequence joins TRBV27 and TRBJ1-5; 7 bases map to TRBD1. Germline V CDR1 and CDR2: MNHEY, SMNVEV (reference sequence). V lost 8 bases and J lost 4; bases outside the gene matches: 8. This CDR3 region has 14 residues.

The chain combines TRBV14 with TRBJ2-2, with D possibly matching TRBD1 (6 bases). This CDR3 comprises 17 residues. V lost 4 bases and J 1 base, leaving 16 bases between the germline ends. The germline CDR1 and CDR2 sequences are SGHDN and FVKESK. This chain's CDR3 is CASSPPLRGWNTGELFF. CDR3 nucleotide sequence: TGTGCCAGCAGCCCCCCCTTAAGGGGGTGGAACACCGGGGAGCTGTTTTTT.

The V and J genes are TRBV5-4 and TRBJ2-1; 9 bases align to TRBD2. This CDR3 has 15 residues. V trimming: 1 base; J trimming: 7 bases; junction bases outside the gene matches: 6. Per germline, CDR1 SGHNT and CDR2 YYREEE (reference sequence). The CDR3 bases are TGTGCCAGCAGCTTGAGGGGCGGGGGGGGGAATGAGCAGTTCTTC. It is translated as CASSLRGGGGNEQFF.

The chain recombines TRBV19 with TRBJ1-5; D unclear. Germline assignment: CDR1 LNHDA and CDR2 SQIVND (reference sequence). There are 19 residues in the CDR3. V shed 0 bases and J shed 2 bases, with 20 bases lying between them. This CDR3 reads CASSIDLFTSDGGNQPQHF. Written as DNA, the CDR3 is TGTGCCAGTAGTATAGATCTTTTTACATCGGACGGGGGCAATCAGCCCCAGCATTTT.

This clone was picked up a small number of times. The chain joins TRBV6-1 to TRBJ1-1; 8 bases line up with TRBD1. CDR1 is MNHNS and CDR2 is SASEGT in the germline V gene. This CDR3 region has 15 residues. V was clipped by 5 bases and J by 1 base; unmatched bases: 6. CDR3 sequence: CASSTYDRGNTEAFF. The CDR3 nucleotides read TGTGCCAGCAGTACTTACGACAGGGGGAACACTGAAGCTTTCTTT.

The chain uses TRBV6-5 and TRBJ2-1, with unresolved D. The germline CDR1 and CDR2 sequences are MNHEY and SVGAGI. Trimming pared 6 bases from V and 4 bases from J, leaving 13 bases between. The CDR3 is 14 amino acids. In DNA, the CDR3 is TGTGCCAGCAGGTTGCGCTACCATTACAATGAGCAGTTCTTC. Protein: CASRLRYHYNEQFF.

The sample holds one count of this clone. The genes are TRBV11-2 and TRBJ2-5; TRBD1 is a possible D gene (6 bases). The length of the CDR3 is 17 residues. Trimming cost V 2 bases and J 4 bases, with 20 bases left between them. Germline V gives CDR1 SGHAT, CDR2 FQNNGV. The CDR3 loop reads CASSLTWDTRATETQYF. In DNA form, the CDR3 reads TGTGCCAGCAGCTTAACGTGGGACACCCGGGCAACAGAGACCCAGTACTTC.

This clone was seen a single time. J is TRBJ2-7 and V is TRBV27; D not resolved. The V end was cut by 2 bases, the J end by 0 bases, with 11 bases between. The germline V gene has CDR1 MNHEY and CDR2 SMNVEV (reference sequence). The CDR3 contains 15 residues. CDR3 nucleotide sequence: TGTGCCAGCAGTTTAATGTTCGCGAGCTCCTACGAGCAGTACTTC. Translation: CASSLMFASSYEQYF.

The chain uses TRBV30 and TRBJ1-3; D is uncertain. Germline CDR1 is GTSNPN and CDR2 is SVGIG (reference sequence). The CDR3 extends over 13 amino acids. Trimming took 0 bases from V and 4 from J, leaving 7 bases between them. This chain's CDR3 is CAWSVSEGNTIYF. In DNA form, the CDR3 reads TGTGCCTGGAGTGTATCTGAGGGAAACACCATATATTTT.

V is TRBV11-3 and J is TRBJ2-7; 8 bases map to TRBD2. Germline V gene lookup returns CDR1 SGHNT and CDR2 YENEEA. With 5 bases clipped from V and 6 bases from J, the junction kept 6 bases outside the gene matches. There are 13 residues in the CDR3. CDR3 amino acids: CASSRGLAAEQYF. The DNA of the CDR3 is TGTGCCAGCAGCCGCGGACTAGCTGCCGAGCAGTACTTC.

The rearrangement joins TRBV5-1 to TRBJ2-2; D is uncertain. Trimming took 4 bases from V and 1 from J, leaving 11 bases between them. CDR3 length: 15 amino acids. Germline loops: CDR1 SGHRS, CDR2 YFSETQ. The CDR3: CASSTPRGNTGELFF. CDR3 DNA: TGCGCCAGCAGCACGCCAAGAGGGAACACCGGGGAGCTGTTTTTT. The full variable domain, rest sourced from reference TRBV5-1 and TRBJ2-2, is KAGVTQTPRYLIKTRGQQVTLSCSPISGHRSVSWYQQTPGQGLQFLFEYFSETQRNKGNFPGRFSGRQFSNSRSEMNVSTLELGDSALYLCASSTPRGNTGELFFGEGSRLTVL.

The genes are TRBV19 and TRBJ2-7, with D possibly matching TRBD2 (5 bases). The CDR3 runs to 13 residues. V lost 10 bases to trimming and J lost 1 base, with 14 bases between them. Germline V gene sequence: CDR1 LNHDA, CDR2 SQIVND (reference sequence). The CDR3 DNA reads as TGTGCCACCTCGGCGGGCAGATCCTACGAGCAGTACTTC. The encoded protein is CATSAGRSYEQYF.

CDR3 nucleotide sequence: TGTGCCAGCACCCCGGGGACAGGGGGGTATGGCTACACCTTC. This sequence encodes CASTPGTGGYGYTF. The chain carries TRBV7-9 and TRBJ1-2; 11 bases are a match to TRBD1. This CDR3 region has 14 residues. V lost 7 bases and J lost 5; bases outside the gene matches: 6. From germline, CDR1 is SEHNR and CDR2 FQNEAQ (reference sequence).